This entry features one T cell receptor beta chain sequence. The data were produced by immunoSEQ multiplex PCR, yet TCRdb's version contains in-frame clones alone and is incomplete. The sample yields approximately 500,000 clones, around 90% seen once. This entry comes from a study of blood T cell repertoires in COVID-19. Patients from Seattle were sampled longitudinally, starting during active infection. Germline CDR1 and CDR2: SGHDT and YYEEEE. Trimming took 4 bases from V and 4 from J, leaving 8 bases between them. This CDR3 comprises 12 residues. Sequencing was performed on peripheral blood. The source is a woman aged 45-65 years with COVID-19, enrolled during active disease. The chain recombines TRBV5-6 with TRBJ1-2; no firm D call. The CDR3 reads CASSRELYGYTF. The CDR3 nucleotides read TGTGCCAGCAGCCGGGAGCTCTATGGCTACACCTTC.